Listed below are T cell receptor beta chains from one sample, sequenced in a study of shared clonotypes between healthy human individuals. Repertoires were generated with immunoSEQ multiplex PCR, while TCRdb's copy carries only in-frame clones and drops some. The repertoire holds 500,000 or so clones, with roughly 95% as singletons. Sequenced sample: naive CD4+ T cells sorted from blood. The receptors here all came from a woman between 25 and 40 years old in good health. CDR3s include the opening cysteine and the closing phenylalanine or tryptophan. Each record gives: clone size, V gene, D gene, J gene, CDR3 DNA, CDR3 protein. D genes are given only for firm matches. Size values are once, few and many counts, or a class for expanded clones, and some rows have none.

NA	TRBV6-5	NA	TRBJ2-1	TGTGCCAGCAGTTTTGACAGAGGCTCCTACAATGAGCAGTTCTTC	CASSFDRGSYNEQFF
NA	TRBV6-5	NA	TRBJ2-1	TGTGCCAGCGGAAGCCCAGGGCTTCACAATGAGCAGTTCTTC	CASGSPGLHNEQFF
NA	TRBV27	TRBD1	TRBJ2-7	TGTGCCAGCAGTACCTGGACAGGGGGCATTAGGTCCTACGAGCAGTACTTC	CASSTWTGGIRSYEQYF
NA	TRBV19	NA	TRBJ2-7	TGTGCCAGTAGTCGCCCCCGCGCAGGGGAGGACGAGCAGTACTTC	CASSRPRAGEDEQYF
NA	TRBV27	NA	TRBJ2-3	TGTGCCAGCAGTCCCCATACAGGGTCCCTATACACAGATACGCAGTATTTT	CASSPHTGSLYTDTQYF
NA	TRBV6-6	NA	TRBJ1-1	TGTGCCAGCAGTTCCCCACTACAGGGTGTCACTGAAGCTTTCTTT	CASSSPLQGVTEAFF
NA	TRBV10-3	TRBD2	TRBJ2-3	TGTGCCATCAGCCCCGGACTAGCGGGAGCCCCCGATACGCAGTATTTT	CAISPGLAGAPDTQYF
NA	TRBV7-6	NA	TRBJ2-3	TGTGCCAGCAGCTTAGGTATTAGCACAGATACGCAGTATTTT	CASSLGISTDTQYF
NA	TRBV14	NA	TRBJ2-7	TGTGCCAGCAGCCCCCGTTACTCCTACGAGCAGTACTTC	CASSPRYSYEQYF
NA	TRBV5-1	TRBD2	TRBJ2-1	TGCGCCAGCAGCTTGGTTACTAGCGGCTACAATGAGCAGTTCTTC	CASSLVTSGYNEQFF
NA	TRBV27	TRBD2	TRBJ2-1	TGTGCCAGCAGTTTAATTTCGGGGAGGGCCCCCTACAATGAGCAGTTCTTC	CASSLISGRAPYNEQFF
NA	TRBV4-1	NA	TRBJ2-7	TGCGCCAGCAGCCAAGATCCCGGGATGGGTTACGAGCAGTACTTC	CASSQDPGMGYEQYF
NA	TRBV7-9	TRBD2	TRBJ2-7	TGTGCCAGCAGCTTAAAGCGGGAGTGGACCAACGAGCAGTACTTC	CASSLKREWTNEQYF
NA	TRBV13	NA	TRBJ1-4	TGTGCCAGCAGCTTACGATATATCAGGGAAACTAATGAAAAACTGTTTTTT	CASSLRYIRETNEKLFF
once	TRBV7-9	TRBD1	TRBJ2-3	TGTGCCAGCAGCTCCGGGACAGGGGACACAGATACGCAGTATTTT	CASSSGTGDTDTQYF
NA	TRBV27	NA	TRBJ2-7	TGTGCCAGCAACAATGCGGACTCCTACGAGCAGTACTTC	CASNNADSYEQYF
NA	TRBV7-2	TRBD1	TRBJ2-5	TGTGCCAGCAGCTGGGACAGAAAAGAGACCCAGTACTTC	CASSWDRKETQYF
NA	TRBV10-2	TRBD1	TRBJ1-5	TGCGCCAGCACCGGACAGGGAGCGGGTCAGCCCCAGCATTTT	CASTGQGAGQPQHF
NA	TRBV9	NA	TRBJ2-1	TGTGCCAGCAGCGTAGAGGGGGTAGCGGCAAACAATGAGCAGTTCTTC	CASSVEGVAANNEQFF
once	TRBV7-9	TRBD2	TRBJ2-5	TGTGCCAGCAGCCAGACTAGCGGGAGCGGTGAGACCCAGTACTTC	CASSQTSGSGETQYF
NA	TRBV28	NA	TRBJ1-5	TGTGCCAGCAGTCTACACCATCTGCCCCAGCATTTT	CASSLHHLPQHF
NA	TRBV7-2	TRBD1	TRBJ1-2	TGTGCCAGCAGCTGGACTCGGGGACAGGGTTTTTTCGCGGCTGTTGGCTACACCTTC	CASSWTRGQGFFAAVGYTF
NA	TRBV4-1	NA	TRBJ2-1	TGCGCCAGCAGCCCCGGGACTGGCCGATACAATGAGCAGTTCTTC	CASSPGTGRYNEQFF
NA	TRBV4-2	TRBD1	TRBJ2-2	TGTGCCAGCAGCCAAGAGCAGGACAGGGGAACCGGGGAGCTGTTTTTT	CASSQEQDRGTGELFF
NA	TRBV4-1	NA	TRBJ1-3	TGCGCCAGCAGCCACCCCGGGGGATCTGGAAACACCATATATTTT	CASSHPGGSGNTIYF
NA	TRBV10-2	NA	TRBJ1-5	TGCGCCAGCAGTGTATCGGGTGTTAGCAATCAGCCCCAGCATTTT	CASSVSGVSNQPQHF
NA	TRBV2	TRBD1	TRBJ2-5	TGTGCCAGCAGTGAAGCACAGGGGGGAGTGGAGACCCAGTACTTC	CASSEAQGGVETQYF
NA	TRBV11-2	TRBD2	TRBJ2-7	TGTGCCAGCAGGTCCCTAGCGGGAGGACCCTACGAGCAGTACTTC	CASRSLAGGPYEQYF
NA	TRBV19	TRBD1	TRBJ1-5	TGTGCCAGTAGTATAAATTCCGGGACAGGGGGCAATCAGCCCCAGCATTTT	CASSINSGTGGNQPQHF
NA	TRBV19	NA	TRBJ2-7	TGTGCCAGTAGTCAGCAGCTACTCTCCGGAGAGCAGTACTTC	CASSQQLLSGEQYF
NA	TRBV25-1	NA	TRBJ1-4	TGTGCCAGCAGTGAAGGGACAGAAAAACTGTTTTTT	CASSEGTEKLFF
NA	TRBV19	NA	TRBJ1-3	TGTGCCAGTAGTATGAGGACAGTAGCCCGCTCTGGAAACACCATATATTTT	CASSMRTVARSGNTIYF
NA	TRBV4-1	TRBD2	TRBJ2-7	TGCGCCAGCAGCCGACAGACCGCCGAGACTAGCGGTACCTACGAGCAGTACTTC	CASSRQTAETSGTYEQYF
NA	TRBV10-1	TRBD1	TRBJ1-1	TGCGCCAGCAGTGAGACGGGACAGGGGAACACTGAAGCTTTCTTT	CASSETGQGNTEAFF
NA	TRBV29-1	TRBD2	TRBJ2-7	TGCAGCGTTGAAGTGGGGGGGACTAGCGGGATAAGGTACGAGCAGTACTTC	CSVEVGGTSGIRYEQYF
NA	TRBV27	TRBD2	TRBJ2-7	TGTGCCAGCAGTTTGGTACTAGCGGGAGACCACGAGCAGTACTTC	CASSLVLAGDHEQYF
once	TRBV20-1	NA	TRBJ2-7	TGCAGTGCTAACGAGGGCTTGGGGCAGTACTTC	CSANEGLGQYF
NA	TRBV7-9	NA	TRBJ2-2	TGTGCCAGCAGCTTAGCCCTGAACACCGGGGAGCTGTTTTTT	CASSLALNTGELFF
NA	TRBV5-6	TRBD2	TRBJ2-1	TGTGCCAGCAGCTCGATGTCAGCGGGAGATAGTGAGCAGTTCTTC	CASSSMSAGDSEQFF
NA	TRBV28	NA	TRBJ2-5	TGTGCCAGCAGTGACCGGGACCGGTTGAGGACCCAGTACTTC	CASSDRDRLRTQYF
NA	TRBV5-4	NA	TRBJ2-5	TGTGCCAGCAGCTTCCAATTGGGGGAGACCCAGTACTTC	CASSFQLGETQYF